Each of the 18 T cell receptor beta chains below was sequenced from the same sample in a study of T cells in localized non-small cell lung cancer. This table comes from immunoSEQ multiplex PCR, and its TCRdb copy is limited to in-frame clones, with some not included. The table lists 60,000 to 85,000 clones, roughly nine tenths of them singletons. Specimen: peripheral blood, collected before any cancer treatment. These receptors were obtained from a male donor at least 60 years old with stage III squamous cell lung carcinoma.

This sequence joins TRBV19 and TRBJ2-2; D not resolved. V was cut by 9 bases and J by 6 bases, with 8 bases left in between. Per germline, CDR1 LNHDA and CDR2 SQIVND (reference sequence). The CDR3 totals 11 residues. CDR3 region: CARRESGELFF. The CDR3 coding sequence is TGTGCCAGGAGAGAGTCCGGGGAGCTGTTTTTT. The full variable domain, its missing parts supplied by reference TRBV19 and TRBJ2-2, is DGGITQSPKYLFRKEGQNVTLSCEQNLNHDAMYWYRQDPGQGLRLIYYSQIVNDFQKGDIAEGYSVSREKKESFPLTVTSAQKNPTAFYLCARRESGELFFGEGSRLTVL.

The V call is TRBV11-2, the J call TRBJ2-5, with unresolved D. Trimming removed 5 bases from V and 7 bases from J, with 14 bases in between. Looked up from germline, CDR1 is SGHAT and CDR2 is FQNNGV. CDR3 length equals 13 residues. CDR3 nucleotide sequence: TGTGCCAGCAGCCTACGGACGGCGGCGACCCAGTACTTC. It yields the protein CASSLRTAATQYF.

The chain uses TRBV5-4 and TRBJ2-3; 8 bases fit TRBD2. Per germline, CDR1 SGHNT and CDR2 YYREEE (reference sequence). The CDR3 contains 15 residues. V shed 4 bases and J 4 bases; nucleotides not matched to a gene: 8. DNA of the CDR3: TGTGCCAGCAGCGCGGCGGGGGGATCATCAGATACGCAGTATTTT. This gives the protein CASSAAGGSSDTQYF.

The rearrangement joins TRBV30 to TRBJ1-1, with 8 nucleotides matching TRBD1. Germline assignment: CDR1 GTSNPN and CDR2 SVGIG (reference sequence). V was clipped by 0 bases and J by 7 bases; unmatched bases: 10. The length of the CDR3 is 15 residues. The CDR3 bases are TGTGCCTGGAGTGTACGTCTACAGGGGGTCGGTGAAGCTTTCTTT. Amino acids: CAWSVRLQGVGEAFF.

This rearrangement joins TRBV30 to TRBJ2-5; 7 positions agree with TRBD2. This CDR3 region has 15 residues. CDR1 GTSNPN and CDR2 SVGIG come from the germline V gene (reference sequence). The junction had 12 bases not matched to a gene; V was cut back by 7 bases and J by 1 base. CDR3 sequence: CASLGSGGRQETQYF. The CDR3 DNA reads TGTGCCTCGCTTGGGTCGGGGGGTCGCCAAGAGACCCAGTACTTC.

The chain employs TRBV29-1 and TRBJ2-7; 8 bases map to TRBD2. The length of the CDR3 is 14 residues. J was trimmed by 3 bases and V by 7 bases; bases with no gene match: 11. Looked up from germline, CDR1 is SQVTM and CDR2 is ANQGSEA. The DNA of the CDR3 is TGCAGCGCCCTTCCGGGACTAGGAGACTACGAGCAGTACTTC. It translates to CSALPGLGDYEQYF.

The chain has TRBV6-5 and TRBJ1-5; perhaps TRBD1 as D (5 bases). The CDR3 is 15 residues long. Trimming cost V 0 bases and J 2 bases, with 8 bases left between them. Germline V CDR1 and CDR2: MNHEY, SVGAGI. CDR3 coding DNA: TGTGCCAGCAGTTACTCGATGACAGGCAATCAGCCCCAGCATTTT. Protein: CASSYSMTGNQPQHF.

This chain joins TRBV19 and TRBJ2-1, with D perhaps assigned TRBD1 or TRBD2 (5 bases each). V gave up 11 bases and J gave up 4 bases, with 21 bases separating them. The CDR3 totals 15 residues. The germline gives CDR1 LNHDA, CDR2 SQIVND (reference sequence). The CDR3 DNA reads as TGTGCCTCGAGTATCCGGCAGGGACCTTACAATGAGCAGTTCTTC. Encoded protein: CASSIRQGPYNEQFF.

V is TRBV19 and J is TRBJ2-1; no definite D call. The germline V gene has CDR1 LNHDA and CDR2 SQIVND (reference sequence). The CDR3 covers 15 residues. V lost 2 bases and J 0 bases, leaving 8 bases between the germline ends. CDR3 DNA sequence: TGTGCCAGTAGTATATCCACCATCTCCTACAATGAGCAGTTCTTC. It yields the protein CASSISTISYNEQFF.

The chain joins TRBV6-1 to TRBJ1-1; TRBD1 might be the D (6 bases). The germline V and J ends were trimmed by 7 bases and 1 base, with 10 bases remaining between them. Germline values: CDR1 MNHNS, CDR2 SASEGT. The CDR3 sequence is 13 residues long. The CDR3, as DNA: TGTGCCAGCACAGGGACATGGAACACTGAAGCTTTCTTT. It codes for CASTGTWNTEAFF.

This rearrangement joins TRBV4-3 to TRBJ2-5; possible D gene TRBD2, 6 bases. Germline lookup yields CDR1 LGHNA and CDR2 YSLEER. V lost 4 bases and J 4 bases, leaving 16 bases between the germline ends. The CDR3 loop spans 15 amino acids. The CDR3 sequence: CASSRLTGTSETQYF. The CDR3 DNA sequence: TGCGCCAGCAGCCGCCTCACTGGGACTTCAGAGACCCAGTACTTC.

V usage is TRBV7-9 and J usage is TRBJ1-2, with TRBD1 identical over 7 bases. V shed 0 bases and J 1 base; nucleotides not matched to a gene: 5. Germline loops: CDR1 SEHNR, CDR2 FQNEAQ (reference sequence). The CDR3 contains 16 residues. CDR3 in DNA: TGTGCCAGCAGCTTAGCCAAGGACAGGCGTAACTATGGCTACACCTTC. Amino acid sequence: CASSLAKDRRNYGYTF.

The chain couples TRBV6-5 to TRBJ1-6; no clear D. Germline CDR1 is MNHEY and CDR2 is SVGAGI. Trimming removed 3 bases from V and 10 bases from J, with 16 bases in between. This CDR3 region has 15 residues. The CDR3 here is CASSYGNQVVSPLHF. In DNA form, the CDR3 reads TGTGCCAGCAGTTATGGGAATCAGGTGGTCTCACCCCTCCACTTT.

The V and J genes are TRBV28 and TRBJ1-2; 7 nucleotides align to TRBD1. J gave up 6 bases and V 3 bases, and 10 bases lay outside the gene matches. The CDR3 totals 15 residues. The V gene's germline CDR1 is MDHEN and CDR2 SYDVKM. CDR3 loop: CASSFERVGGDGYTF. CDR3 DNA sequence: TGTGCCAGCAGTTTCGAAAGGGTAGGGGGCGATGGCTACACCTTC.

The V gene is TRBV9, the J gene TRBJ2-3; D is undetermined. Germline V lookup: CDR1 SGDLS, CDR2 YYNGEE. This CDR3 has 13 residues. Trimming took off 0 bases at V and 6 bases at J, with 8 bases between the two ends. CDR3 loop: CASSVAGRDTQYF. DNA for the CDR3: TGTGCCAGCAGCGTAGCCGGGCGGGATACGCAGTATTTT. The full variable domain, its missing parts supplied by reference TRBV9 and TRBJ2-3, is DSGVTQTPKHLITATGQRVTLRCSPRSGDLSVYWYQQSLDQGLQFLIQYYNGEERAKGNILERFSAQQFPDLHSELNLSSLELGDSALYFCASSVAGRDTQYFGPGTRLTVL.

The chain couples TRBV14 to TRBJ2-5; 7 nucleotides align to TRBD2. The CDR3 sequence is 14 residues long. Germline loops: CDR1 SGHDN, CDR2 FVKESK. The trim removed 4 bases at V and 7 bases at J, leaving 9 bases unmatched. The CDR3 sequence is CASSPGVAGVTQYF. DNA for the CDR3: TGTGCCAGCAGCCCGGGAGTAGCGGGTGTGACCCAGTACTTC.

The CDR3 sequence: CASSQEQGYEQYF. CDR3 coding DNA: TGCGCCAGCAGCCAAGAACAAGGCTACGAGCAGTACTTC. The V call is TRBV4-3, the J call TRBJ2-7; D call uncertain. With 0 bases removed from V and 3 bases from J, the gap between germline ends came to 6 bases. The CDR3 length is 13 residues. Germline lookup yields CDR1 LGHNA and CDR2 YSLEER.

The genes are TRBV7-3 and TRBJ2-5, with 12 bases identical to TRBD1. After removal of 5 bases from V and 5 bases from J, the junction contained 6 bases not matched to a gene. Germline CDR1 reads SGHTA; CDR2 reads FQGTGA. The CDR3 has 15 residues. CDR3 coding DNA: TGTGCCAGCAGCGAAGGGACAGGGGGCTGGGAGACCCAGTACTTC. Protein sequence: CASSEGTGGWETQYF.